This T cell receptor beta chain was identified in a study of blood T cell repertoires in COVID-19. Study background: COVID-19 samples collected from the United States, Italy and Spain covered acute and convalescent phases. Sources were T cells, B-cell-depleted T cells, or PBMCs; the material itself was cDNA or gDNA.

In the original workflow: Estimates of nucleated cell counts were drawn from the amplification of reference gene primers. Assay used: immunoSEQ multiplex PCR; TCRdb lists only in-frame clones, some missing. V and J calls and clone size are copied from that table; D and trimming were computed from the DNA. This sample carries around 140,000 clones, about 89% of them seen once, and the ten largest clones take about 3.2%. This CDR3 contains 15 residues. The V and J ends lost 1 base and 5 bases respectively, with 14 bases between them. CDR1 and CDR2 (germline): SGHTA, FQGNSA. Sequences were obtained from peripheral blood. The gene calls are TRBV7-2 and TRBJ2-5, with D maybe TRBD2 (6 bases). The receptor was isolated from a man between 60 and 70 years old with active or convalescent COVID-19. Written as DNA, the CDR3 is TGTGCCAGCAGCTTAGAAGGCGGGGCGGGGGAGACCCAGTACTTC. It translates to CASSLEGGAGETQYF.